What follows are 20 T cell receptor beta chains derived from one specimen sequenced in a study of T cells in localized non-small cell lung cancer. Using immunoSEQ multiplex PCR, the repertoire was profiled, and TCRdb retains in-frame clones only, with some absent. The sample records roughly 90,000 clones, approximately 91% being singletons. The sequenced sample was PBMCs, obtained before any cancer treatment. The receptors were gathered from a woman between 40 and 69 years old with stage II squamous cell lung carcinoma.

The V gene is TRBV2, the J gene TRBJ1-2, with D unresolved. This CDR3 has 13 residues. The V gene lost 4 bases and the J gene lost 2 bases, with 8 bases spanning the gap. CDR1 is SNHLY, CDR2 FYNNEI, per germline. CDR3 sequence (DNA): TGTGCCAGCAGTGGTTGGCAGAACTATGGCTACACCTTC. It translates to CASSGWQNYGYTF.

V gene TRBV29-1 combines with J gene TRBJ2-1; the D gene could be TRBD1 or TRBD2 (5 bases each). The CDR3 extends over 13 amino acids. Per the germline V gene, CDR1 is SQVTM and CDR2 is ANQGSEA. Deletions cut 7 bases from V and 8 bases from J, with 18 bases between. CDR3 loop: CSAWGSFGDEQFF. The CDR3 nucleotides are TGCAGCGCCTGGGGGTCATTCGGCGATGAGCAGTTCTTC.

The CDR3 spells CASGWDRVVNQPQHF. In nucleotides, the CDR3 is TGTGCTAGTGGCTGGGACAGGGTGGTTAATCAGCCCCAGCATTTT. This rearrangement joins TRBV12-5 to TRBJ1-5, with 9 bases lining up with TRBD1. Trimming at V came to 6 bases and at J to 4 bases, leaving 7 bases not matched to a gene. The CDR3 sequence is 15 residues long. Germline V gene lookup returns CDR1 LGHNT and CDR2 FRNRAP.

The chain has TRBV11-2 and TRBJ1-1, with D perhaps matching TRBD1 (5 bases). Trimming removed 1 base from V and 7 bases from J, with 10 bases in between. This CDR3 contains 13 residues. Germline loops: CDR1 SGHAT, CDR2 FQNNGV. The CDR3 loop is CASSLGSGDEAFF. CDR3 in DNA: TGTGCCAGCAGCTTAGGATCGGGGGATGAAGCTTTCTTT.

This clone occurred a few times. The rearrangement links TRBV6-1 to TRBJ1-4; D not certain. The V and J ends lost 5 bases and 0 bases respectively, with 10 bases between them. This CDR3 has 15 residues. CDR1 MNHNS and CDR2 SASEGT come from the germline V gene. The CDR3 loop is CASSQRRATNEKLFF. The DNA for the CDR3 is TGTGCCAGCAGTCAAAGGAGAGCAACTAATGAAAAACTGTTTTTT.

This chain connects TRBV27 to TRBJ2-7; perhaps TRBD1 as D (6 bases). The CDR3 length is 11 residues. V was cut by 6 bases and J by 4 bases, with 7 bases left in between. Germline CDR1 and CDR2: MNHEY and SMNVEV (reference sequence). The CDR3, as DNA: TGTGCCAGCAGAAGGGGGTACGAGCAGTACTTC. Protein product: CASRRGYEQYF.

DNA for the CDR3: TGTGCCAGCAGTTACGGACGAATTCGCTCGCAGTTCTTC. Translation: CASSYGRIRSQFF. V usage is TRBV27 and J usage is TRBJ2-1, with no clear D. Germline V gene lookup returns CDR1 MNHEY and CDR2 SMNVEV (reference sequence). V was shortened by 4 bases and J by 12 bases, with 16 bases between the two germline ends. This CDR3 spans 13 amino acids.

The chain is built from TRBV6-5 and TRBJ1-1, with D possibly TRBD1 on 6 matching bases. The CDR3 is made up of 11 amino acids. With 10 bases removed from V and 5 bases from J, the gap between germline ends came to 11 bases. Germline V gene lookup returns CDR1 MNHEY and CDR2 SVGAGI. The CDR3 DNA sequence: TGTGCCACGGGGGCCCGAACTGAAGCTTTCTTT. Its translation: CATGARTEAFF.

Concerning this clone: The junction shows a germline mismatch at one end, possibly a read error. CDR3 sequence (DNA): TGTGCTAGCAGCTTTGGAAGACAAGAGACCCAGTACTTC. This codes for CASSFGRQETQYF. This rearrangement joins TRBV7-7 to TRBJ2-5; D gene uncertain. Germline assignment: CDR1 SSHAT and CDR2 FNYEAQ (reference sequence). The CDR3 extends over 13 amino acids. The whole variable domain, filled in from reference TRBV7-7 and TRBJ2-5, reads GAGVSQSPRYKVTKRGQDVTLRCDPISSHATLYWYQQALGQGPEFLTYFNYEAQPDKSGLPSDRFSAERPEGSISTLTIQRTEQRDSAMYRCASSFGRQETQYFGPGTRLLVL.

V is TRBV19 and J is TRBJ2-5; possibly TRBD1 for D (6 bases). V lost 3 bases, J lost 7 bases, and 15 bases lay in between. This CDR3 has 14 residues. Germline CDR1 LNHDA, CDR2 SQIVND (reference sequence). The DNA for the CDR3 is TGTGCCAGTAGTATGGGGGCATACCTAGCGACCCAGTACTTC. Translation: CASSMGAYLATQYF.

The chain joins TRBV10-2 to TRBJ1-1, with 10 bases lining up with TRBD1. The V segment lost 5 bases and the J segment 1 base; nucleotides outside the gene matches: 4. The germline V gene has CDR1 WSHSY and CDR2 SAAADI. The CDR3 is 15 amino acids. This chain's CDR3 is CASSPGTGENTEAFF. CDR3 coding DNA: TGCGCCAGCAGTCCCGGGACAGGGGAGAACACTGAAGCTTTCTTT.

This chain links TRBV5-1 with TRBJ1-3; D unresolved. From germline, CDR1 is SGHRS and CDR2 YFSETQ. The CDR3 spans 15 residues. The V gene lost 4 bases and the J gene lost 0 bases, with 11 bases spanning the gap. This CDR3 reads CASSQTANSGNTIYF. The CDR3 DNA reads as TGCGCCAGCAGCCAGACCGCAAACTCTGGAAACACCATATATTTT.

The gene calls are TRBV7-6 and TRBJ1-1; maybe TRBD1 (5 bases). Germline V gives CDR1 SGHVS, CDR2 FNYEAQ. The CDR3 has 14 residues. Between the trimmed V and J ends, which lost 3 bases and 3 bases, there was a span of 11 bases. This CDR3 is CASSLMTVDTEAFF. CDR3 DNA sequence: TGTGCCAGCAGCTTGATGACAGTTGACACTGAAGCTTTCTTT. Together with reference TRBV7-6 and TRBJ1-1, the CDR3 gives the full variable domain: GAGVSQSPRYKVTKRGQDVALRCDPISGHVSLYWYRQALGQGPEFLTYFNYEAQQDKSGLPNDRFSAERPEGSISTLTIQRTEQRDSAMYRCASSLMTVDTEAFFGQGTRLTVV.

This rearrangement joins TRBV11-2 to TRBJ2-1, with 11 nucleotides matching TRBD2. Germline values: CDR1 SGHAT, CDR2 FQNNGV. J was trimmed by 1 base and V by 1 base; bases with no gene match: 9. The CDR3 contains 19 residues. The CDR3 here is CASSLGSGGAGTSYNEQFF. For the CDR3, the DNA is TGTGCCAGCAGCTTAGGTAGCGGGGGGGCCGGAACTTCCTACAATGAGCAGTTCTTC.

CDR3: CASNYGGEETQYF. The CDR3 region has the DNA TGTGCCAGCAATTACGGAGGGGAAGAGACCCAGTACTTC. The J gene is TRBJ2-5, the V gene TRBV2; TRBD2 might be the D (6 bases). Germline V CDR1 and CDR2: SNHLY, FYNNEI. Trimming cost V 7 bases and J 3 bases, with 12 bases left between them. This CDR3 is built from 13 residues.

The CDR3 loop reads CATSRRTGGDEQYF. The DNA of the CDR3 is TGTGCCACCAGCAGACGGACAGGGGGCGACGAGCAGTACTTC. V usage is TRBV15 and J usage is TRBJ2-7; 11 positions match TRBD1. From germline, CDR1 is LNHNV and CDR2 YYDKDF (reference sequence). The CDR3 contains 14 residues. The J segment lost 5 bases and the V segment lost 2 bases, leaving 2 bases of the junction unmatched.

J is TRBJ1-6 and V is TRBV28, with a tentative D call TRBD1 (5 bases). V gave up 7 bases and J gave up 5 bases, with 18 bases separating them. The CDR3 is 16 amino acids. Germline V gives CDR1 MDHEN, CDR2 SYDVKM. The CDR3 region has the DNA TGTGCCAGCAAACTCCTGCTCAGGGTCCATAATTCACCCCTCCACTTT. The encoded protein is CASKLLLRVHNSPLHF.

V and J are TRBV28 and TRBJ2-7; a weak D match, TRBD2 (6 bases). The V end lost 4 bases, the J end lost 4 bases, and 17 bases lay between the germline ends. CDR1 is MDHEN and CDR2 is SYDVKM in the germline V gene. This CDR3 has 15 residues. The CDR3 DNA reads TGTGCCAGCAGTTCCTCAGCCGGGGGTAAATACGAGCAGTACTTC. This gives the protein CASSSSAGGKYEQYF.

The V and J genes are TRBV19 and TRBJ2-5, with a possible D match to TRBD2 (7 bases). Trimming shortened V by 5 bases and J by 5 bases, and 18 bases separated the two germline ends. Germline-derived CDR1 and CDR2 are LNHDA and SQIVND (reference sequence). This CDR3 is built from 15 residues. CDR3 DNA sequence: TGTGCCAGTAGTCAATTACAGGGAGGGAAGGAGACCCAGTACTTC. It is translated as CASSQLQGGKETQYF.

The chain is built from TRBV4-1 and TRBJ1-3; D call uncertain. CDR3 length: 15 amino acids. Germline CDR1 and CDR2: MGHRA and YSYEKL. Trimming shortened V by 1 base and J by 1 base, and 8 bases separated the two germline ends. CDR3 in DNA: TGCGCCAGCAGCCAAGTTAAGACGTCTGGAAACACCATATATTTT. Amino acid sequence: CASSQVKTSGNTIYF.